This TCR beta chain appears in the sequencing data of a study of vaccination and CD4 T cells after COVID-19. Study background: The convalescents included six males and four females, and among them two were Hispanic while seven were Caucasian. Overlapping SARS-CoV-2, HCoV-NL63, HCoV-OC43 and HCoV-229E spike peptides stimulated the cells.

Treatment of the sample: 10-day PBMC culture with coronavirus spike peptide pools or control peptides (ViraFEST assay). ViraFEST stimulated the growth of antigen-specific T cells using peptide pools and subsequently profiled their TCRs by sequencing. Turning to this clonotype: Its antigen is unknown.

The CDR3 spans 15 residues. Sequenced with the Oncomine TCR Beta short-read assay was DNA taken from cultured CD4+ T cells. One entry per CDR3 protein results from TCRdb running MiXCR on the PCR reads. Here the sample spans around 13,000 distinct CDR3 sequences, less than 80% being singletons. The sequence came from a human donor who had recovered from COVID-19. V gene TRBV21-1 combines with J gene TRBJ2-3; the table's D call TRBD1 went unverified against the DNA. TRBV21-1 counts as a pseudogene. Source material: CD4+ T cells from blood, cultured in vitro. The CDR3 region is CASSKVCEGTDTQYF. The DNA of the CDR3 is TGTGCCAGCAGCAAAGTATGCGAGGGGACAGATACGCAGTATTTT.